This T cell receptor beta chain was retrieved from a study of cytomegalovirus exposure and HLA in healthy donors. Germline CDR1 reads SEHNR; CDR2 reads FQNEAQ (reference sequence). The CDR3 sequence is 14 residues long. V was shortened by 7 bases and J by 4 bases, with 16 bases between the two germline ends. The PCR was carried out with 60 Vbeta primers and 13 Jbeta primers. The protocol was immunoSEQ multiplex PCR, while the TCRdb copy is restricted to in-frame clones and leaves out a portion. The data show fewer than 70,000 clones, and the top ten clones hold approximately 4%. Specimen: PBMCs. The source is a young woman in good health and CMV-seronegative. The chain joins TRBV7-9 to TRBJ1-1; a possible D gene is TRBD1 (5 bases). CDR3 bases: TGTGCCAGCATCCGACCCTCAGGGCGCACTGAAGCTTTCTTT. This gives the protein CASIRPSGRTEAFF. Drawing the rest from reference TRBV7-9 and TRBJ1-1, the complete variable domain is DTGVSQNPRHKITKRGQNVTFRCDPISEHNRLYWYRQTLGQGPEFLTYFQNEAQLEKSRLLSDRFSAERPKGSFSTLEIQRTEQGDSAMYLCASIRPSGRTEAFFGQGTRLTVV.